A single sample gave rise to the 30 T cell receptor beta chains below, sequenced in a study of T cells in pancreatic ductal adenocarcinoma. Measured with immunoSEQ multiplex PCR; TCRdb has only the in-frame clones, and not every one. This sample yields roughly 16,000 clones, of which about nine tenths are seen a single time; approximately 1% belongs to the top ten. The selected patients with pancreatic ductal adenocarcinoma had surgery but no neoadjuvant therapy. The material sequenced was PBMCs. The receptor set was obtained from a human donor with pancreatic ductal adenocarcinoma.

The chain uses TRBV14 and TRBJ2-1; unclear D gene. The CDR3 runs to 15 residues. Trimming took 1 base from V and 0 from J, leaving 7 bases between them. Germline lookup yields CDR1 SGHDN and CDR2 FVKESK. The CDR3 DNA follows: TGTGCCAGCAGCCAAGGATGGAGCTCCTACAATGAGCAGTTCTTC. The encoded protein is CASSQGWSSYNEQFF.

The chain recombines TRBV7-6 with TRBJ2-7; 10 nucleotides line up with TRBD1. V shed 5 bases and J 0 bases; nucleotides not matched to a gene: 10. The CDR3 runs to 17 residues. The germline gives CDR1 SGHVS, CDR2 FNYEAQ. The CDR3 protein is CASSEEDRGVSSYEQYF. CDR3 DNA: TGTGCCAGCAGCGAGGAGGACAGGGGGGTTAGCTCCTACGAGCAGTACTTC.

CDR3 DNA sequence: TGTGCCAGCAGACATCCCCCCCACAGGGGTTCCGGGGATACGCAGTATTTT. Its protein product is CASRHPPHRGSGDTQYF. The chain couples TRBV28 to TRBJ2-3, with 7 bases lining up with TRBD1. The CDR3 length is 17 residues. V shed 6 bases and J 6 bases; nucleotides not matched to a gene: 18. CDR1 MDHEN and CDR2 SYDVKM come from the germline V gene.

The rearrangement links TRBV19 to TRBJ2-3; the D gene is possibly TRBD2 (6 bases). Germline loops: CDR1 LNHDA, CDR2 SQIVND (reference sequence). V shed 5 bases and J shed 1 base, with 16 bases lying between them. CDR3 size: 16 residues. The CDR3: CASSPGTFRGTDTQYF. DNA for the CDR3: TGTGCCAGTAGTCCCGGGACTTTTAGGGGCACAGATACGCAGTATTTT. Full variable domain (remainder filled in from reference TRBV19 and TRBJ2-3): DGGITQSPKYLFRKEGQNVTLSCEQNLNHDAMYWYRQDPGQGLRLIYYSQIVNDFQKGDIAEGYSVSREKKESFPLTVTSAQKNPTAFYLCASSPGTFRGTDTQYFGPGTRLTVL.

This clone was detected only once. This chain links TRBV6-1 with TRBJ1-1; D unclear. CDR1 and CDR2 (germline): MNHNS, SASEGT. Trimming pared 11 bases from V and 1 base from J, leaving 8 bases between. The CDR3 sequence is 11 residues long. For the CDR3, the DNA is TGTGCCTCACGAGGGAACACTGAAGCTTTCTTT. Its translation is CASRGNTEAFF.

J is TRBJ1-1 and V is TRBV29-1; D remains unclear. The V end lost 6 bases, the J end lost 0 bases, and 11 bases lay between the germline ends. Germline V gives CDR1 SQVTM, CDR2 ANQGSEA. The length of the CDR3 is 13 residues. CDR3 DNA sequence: TGCAGCGTAGTGCGGGATCTGAACACTGAAGCTTTCTTT. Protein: CSVVRDLNTEAFF.

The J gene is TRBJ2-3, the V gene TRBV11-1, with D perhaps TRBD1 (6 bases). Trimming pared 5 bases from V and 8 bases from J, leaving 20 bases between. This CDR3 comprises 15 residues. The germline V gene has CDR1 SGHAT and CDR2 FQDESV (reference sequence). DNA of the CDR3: TGTGCCAGCAGCCCCAGGACAGAGAAAGAGGGTACGCAGTATTTT. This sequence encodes CASSPRTEKEGTQYF.

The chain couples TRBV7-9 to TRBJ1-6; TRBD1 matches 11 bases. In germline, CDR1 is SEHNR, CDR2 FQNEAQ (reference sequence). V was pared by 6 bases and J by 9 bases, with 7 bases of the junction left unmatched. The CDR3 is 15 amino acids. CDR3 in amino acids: CASRSGQGDVSPLHF. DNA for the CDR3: TGTGCCAGCAGATCGGGACAGGGGGACGTTTCACCCCTCCACTTT.

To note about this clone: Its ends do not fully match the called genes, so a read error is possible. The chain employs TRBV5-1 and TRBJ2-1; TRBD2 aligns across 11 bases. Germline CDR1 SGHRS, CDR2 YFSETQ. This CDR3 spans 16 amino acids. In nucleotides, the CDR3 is TGCGCCAGCAGACTCTCGACTAGCGGGGTAAACAATGGGCAGTTCTTC. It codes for CASRLSTSGVNNGQFF.

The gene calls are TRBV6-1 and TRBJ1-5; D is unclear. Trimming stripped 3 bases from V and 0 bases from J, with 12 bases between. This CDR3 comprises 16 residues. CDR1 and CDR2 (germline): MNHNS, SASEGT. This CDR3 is CASSDAALHSNQPQHF. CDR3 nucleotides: TGTGCCAGCAGTGACGCGGCCCTCCATAGCAATCAGCCCCAGCATTTT.

CDR3 loop: CASSLDGYGQVDSPLHF. For the CDR3, the DNA is TGTGCCAGCAGCTTAGATGGTTACGGACAGGTGGATTCACCCCTCCACTTT. The chain combines TRBV11-3 with TRBJ1-6; 7 positions match TRBD1. This CDR3 contains 17 residues. Germline lookup yields CDR1 SGHNT and CDR2 YENEEA. Losses at the gene ends were 0 bases for V and 8 bases for J; bases not matched to a gene: 10.

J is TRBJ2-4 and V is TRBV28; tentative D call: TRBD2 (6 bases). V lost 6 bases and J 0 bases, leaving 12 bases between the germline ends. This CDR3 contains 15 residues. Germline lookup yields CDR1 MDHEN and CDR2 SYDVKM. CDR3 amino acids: CASSPGETAKNIQYF. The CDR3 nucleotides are TGTGCCAGCAGCCCGGGAGAGACAGCCAAAAACATTCAGTACTTC. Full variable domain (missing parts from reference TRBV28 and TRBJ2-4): DVKVTQSSRYLVKRTGEKVFLECVQDMDHENMFWYRQDPGLGLRLIYFSYDVKMKEKGDIPEGYSVSREKKERFSLILESASTNQTSMYLCASSPGETAKNIQYFGAGTRLSVL.

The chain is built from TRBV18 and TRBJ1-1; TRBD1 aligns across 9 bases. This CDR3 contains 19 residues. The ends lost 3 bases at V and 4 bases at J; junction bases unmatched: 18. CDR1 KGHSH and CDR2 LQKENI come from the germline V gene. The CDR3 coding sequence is TGTGCCAGCTCACCGCTTCCTCCAGGACAGGGGTCTGGGAGCACTGAAGCTTTCTTT. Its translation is CASSPLPPGQGSGSTEAFF.

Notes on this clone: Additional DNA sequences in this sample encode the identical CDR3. This CDR3 is CASSESPFSAGDNSPLHF. CDR3 nucleotide sequence: TGCGCCAGCAGTGAGTCCCCCTTTTCAGCAGGGGATAATTCACCCCTCCACTTT. The rearrangement uses TRBV10-2 and TRBJ1-6; D is possibly TRBD1 (6 bases). Per germline, CDR1 WSHSY and CDR2 SAAADI. V lost 0 bases, J lost 5 bases, and 17 bases lay in between. This CDR3 comprises 18 residues.

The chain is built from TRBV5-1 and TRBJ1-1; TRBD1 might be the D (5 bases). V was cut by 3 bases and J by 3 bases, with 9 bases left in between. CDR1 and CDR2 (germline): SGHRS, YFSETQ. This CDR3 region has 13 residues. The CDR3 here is CASSWGGDTEAFF. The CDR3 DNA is TGCGCCAGCAGCTGGGGGGGGGACACTGAAGCTTTCTTT.

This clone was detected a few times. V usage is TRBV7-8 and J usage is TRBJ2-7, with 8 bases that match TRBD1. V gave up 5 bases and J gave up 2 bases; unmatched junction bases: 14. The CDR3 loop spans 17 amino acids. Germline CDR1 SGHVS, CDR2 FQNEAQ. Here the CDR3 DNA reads TGTGCCAGCAGCAAAACACCCCCGGGACAGGCGGCCTACGAGCAGTACTTC. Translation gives CASSKTPPGQAAYEQYF.

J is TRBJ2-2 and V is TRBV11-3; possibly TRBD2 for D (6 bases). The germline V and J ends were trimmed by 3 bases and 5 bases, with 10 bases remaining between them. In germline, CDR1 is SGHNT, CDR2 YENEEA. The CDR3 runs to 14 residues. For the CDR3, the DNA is TGTGCCAGCAGCTTTATGGGGAGGACCGGGGAGCTGTTTTTT. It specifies CASSFMGRTGELFF.

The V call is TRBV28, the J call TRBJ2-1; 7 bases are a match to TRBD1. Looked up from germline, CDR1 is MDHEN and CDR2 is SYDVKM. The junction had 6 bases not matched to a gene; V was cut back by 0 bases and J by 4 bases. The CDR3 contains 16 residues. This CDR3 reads CASSLWGQKEYNEQFF. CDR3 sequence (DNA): TGTGCCAGCAGTTTATGGGGACAGAAGGAGTACAATGAGCAGTTCTTC.

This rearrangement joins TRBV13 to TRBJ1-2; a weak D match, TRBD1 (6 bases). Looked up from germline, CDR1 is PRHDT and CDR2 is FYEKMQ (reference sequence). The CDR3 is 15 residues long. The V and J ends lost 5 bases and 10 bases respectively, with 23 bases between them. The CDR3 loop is CASSPHHRDLDDYTF. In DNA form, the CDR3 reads TGTGCCAGCAGCCCCCATCACAGGGACCTGGATGACTACACCTTC.

CDR3: CASSQGEASYEQYF. In nucleotides, the CDR3 is TGCGCCAGCAGCCAAGGTGAAGCCTCCTACGAGCAGTACTTC. The V call is TRBV4-3, the J call TRBJ2-7; D ambiguous. V was clipped by 1 base and J by 0 bases, with 7 bases between them. CDR3 length: 14 residues. Germline V lookup: CDR1 LGHNA, CDR2 YSLEER.

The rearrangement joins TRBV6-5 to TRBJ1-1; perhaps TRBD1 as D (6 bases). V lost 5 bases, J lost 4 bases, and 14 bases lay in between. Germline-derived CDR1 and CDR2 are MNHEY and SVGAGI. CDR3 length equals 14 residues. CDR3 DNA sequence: TGTGCCAGCAGTCTGAACAGGGAGGGCACTGAAGCTTTCTTT. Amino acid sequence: CASSLNREGTEAFF.

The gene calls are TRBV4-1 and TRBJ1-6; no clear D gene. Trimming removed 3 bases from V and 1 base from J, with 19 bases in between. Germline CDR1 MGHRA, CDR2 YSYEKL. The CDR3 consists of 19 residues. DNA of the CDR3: TGCGCCAGCAGCCACGCTGCGCTTCGGGTGAAGTCCTATAATTCACCCCTCCACTTT. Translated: CASSHAALRVKSYNSPLHF.

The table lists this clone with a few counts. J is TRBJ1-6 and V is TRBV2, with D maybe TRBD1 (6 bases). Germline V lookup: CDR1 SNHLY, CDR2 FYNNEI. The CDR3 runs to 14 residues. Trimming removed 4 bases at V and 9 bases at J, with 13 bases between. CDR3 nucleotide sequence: TGTGCCAGCAGTGTCGAGGGGGAAGGTTCACCCCTCCACTTT. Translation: CASSVEGEGSPLHF.

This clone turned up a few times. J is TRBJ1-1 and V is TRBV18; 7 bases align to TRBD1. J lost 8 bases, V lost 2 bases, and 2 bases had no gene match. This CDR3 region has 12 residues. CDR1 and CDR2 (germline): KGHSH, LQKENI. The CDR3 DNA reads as TGTGCCAGCTCACCAGGGACAGTAGAAGCTTTCTTT. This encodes CASSPGTVEAFF.

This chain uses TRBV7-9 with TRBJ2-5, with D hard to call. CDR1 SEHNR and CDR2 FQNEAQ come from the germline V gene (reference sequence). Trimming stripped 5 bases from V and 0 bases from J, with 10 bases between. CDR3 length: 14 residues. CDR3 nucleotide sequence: TGTGCCAGCAGCCGTCGCCGGGACCAAGAGACCCAGTACTTC. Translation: CASSRRRDQETQYF.

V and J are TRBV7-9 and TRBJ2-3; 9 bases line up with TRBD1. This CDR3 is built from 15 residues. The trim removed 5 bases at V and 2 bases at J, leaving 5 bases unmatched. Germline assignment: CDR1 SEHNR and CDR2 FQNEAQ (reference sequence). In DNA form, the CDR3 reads TGTGCCAGCAGCCCCCGGGACAGGGTCACAGATACGCAGTATTTT. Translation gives CASSPRDRVTDTQYF.

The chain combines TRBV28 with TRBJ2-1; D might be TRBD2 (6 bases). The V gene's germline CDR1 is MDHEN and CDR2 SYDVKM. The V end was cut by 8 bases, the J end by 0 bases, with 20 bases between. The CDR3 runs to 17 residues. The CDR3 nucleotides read TGTGCCAGCGGCGGCAGACTAGGGCAGAGCTCCTACAATGAGCAGTTCTTC. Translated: CASGGRLGQSSYNEQFF.

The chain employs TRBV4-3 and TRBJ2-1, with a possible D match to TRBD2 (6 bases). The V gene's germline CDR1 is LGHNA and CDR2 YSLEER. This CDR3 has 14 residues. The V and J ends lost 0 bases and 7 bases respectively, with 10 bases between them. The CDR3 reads CASSQDWRENEQFF. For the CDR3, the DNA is TGCGCCAGCAGCCAAGATTGGAGGGAAAATGAGCAGTTCTTC.

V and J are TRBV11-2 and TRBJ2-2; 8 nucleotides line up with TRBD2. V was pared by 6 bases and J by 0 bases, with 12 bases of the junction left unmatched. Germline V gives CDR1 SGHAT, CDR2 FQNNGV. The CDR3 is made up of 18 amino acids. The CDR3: CASRKLSGRGANTGELFF. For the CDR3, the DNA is TGTGCCAGCAGAAAACTCTCCGGGCGGGGGGCGAACACCGGGGAGCTGTTTTTT. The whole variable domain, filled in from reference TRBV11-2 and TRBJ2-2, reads EAGVAQSPRYKIIEKRQSVAFWCNPISGHATLYWYQQILGQGPKLLIQFQNNGVVDDSQLPKDRFSAERLKGVDSTLKIQPAKLEDSAVYLCASRKLSGRGANTGELFFGEGSRLTVL.

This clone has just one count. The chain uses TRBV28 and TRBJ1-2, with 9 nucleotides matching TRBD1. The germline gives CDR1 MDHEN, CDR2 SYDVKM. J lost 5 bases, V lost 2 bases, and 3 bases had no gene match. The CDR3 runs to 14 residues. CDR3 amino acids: CASSLTGGAYGYTF. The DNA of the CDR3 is TGTGCCAGCAGTTTAACAGGGGGCGCGTATGGCTACACCTTC.